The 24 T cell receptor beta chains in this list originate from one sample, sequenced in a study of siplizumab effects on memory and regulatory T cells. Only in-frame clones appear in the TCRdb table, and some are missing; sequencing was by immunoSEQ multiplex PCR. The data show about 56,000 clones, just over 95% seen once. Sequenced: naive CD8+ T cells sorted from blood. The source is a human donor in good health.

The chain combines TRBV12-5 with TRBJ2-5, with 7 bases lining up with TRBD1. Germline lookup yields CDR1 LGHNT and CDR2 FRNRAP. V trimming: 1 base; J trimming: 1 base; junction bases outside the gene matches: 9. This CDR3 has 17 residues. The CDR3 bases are TGTGCTAGTGGTTTGGGACCATTCGGGACAGCCCAAGAGACCCAGTACTTC. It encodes CASGLGPFGTAQETQYF.

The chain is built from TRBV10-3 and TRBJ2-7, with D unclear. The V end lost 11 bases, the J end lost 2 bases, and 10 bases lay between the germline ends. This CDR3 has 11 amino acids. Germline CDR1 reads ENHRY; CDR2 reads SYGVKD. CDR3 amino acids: CAAGVPYEQYF. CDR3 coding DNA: TGTGCCGCCGGCGTTCCCTACGAGCAGTACTTC.

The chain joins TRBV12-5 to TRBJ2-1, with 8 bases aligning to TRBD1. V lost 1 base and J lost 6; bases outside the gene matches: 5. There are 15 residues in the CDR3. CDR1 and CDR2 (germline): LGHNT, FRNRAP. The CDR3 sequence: CASGLAPTGVNEQFF. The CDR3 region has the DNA TGTGCTAGTGGTTTGGCCCCGACAGGGGTCAATGAGCAGTTCTTC.

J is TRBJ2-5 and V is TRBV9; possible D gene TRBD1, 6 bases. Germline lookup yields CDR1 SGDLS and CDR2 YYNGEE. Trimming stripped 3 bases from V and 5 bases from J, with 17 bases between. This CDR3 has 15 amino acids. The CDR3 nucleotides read TGTGCCAGCAGCGAAGCCGGTTCAGGGGTCGAGACCCAGTACTTC. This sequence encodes CASSEAGSGVETQYF.

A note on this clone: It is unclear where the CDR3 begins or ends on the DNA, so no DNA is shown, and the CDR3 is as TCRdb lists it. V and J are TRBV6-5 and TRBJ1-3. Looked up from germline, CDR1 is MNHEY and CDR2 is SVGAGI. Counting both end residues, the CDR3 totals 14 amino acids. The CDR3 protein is CASSSSASGNTIYF.

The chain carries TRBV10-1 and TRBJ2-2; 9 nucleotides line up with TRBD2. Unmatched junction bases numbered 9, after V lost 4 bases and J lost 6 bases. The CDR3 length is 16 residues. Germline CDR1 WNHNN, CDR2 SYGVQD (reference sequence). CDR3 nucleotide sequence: TGCGCCAGCAGTGGGCTAGCGGGACTGGGTTCCGGGGAGCTGTTTTTT. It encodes CASSGLAGLGSGELFF.

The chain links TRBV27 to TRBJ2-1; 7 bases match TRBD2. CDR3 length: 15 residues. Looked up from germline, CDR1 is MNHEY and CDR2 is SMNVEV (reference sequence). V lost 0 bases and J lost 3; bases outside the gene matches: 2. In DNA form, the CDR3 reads TGTGCCAGCAGTTTATCGGGGGGGGTCTACAATGAGCAGTTCTTC. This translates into CASSLSGGVYNEQFF.

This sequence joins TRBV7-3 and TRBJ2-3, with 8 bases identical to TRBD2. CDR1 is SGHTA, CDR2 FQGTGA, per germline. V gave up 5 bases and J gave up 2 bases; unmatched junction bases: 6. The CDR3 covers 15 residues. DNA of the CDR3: TGTGCCAGCAGCATCACGGGAGGGGCCACAGATACGCAGTATTTT. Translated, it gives CASSITGGATDTQYF.

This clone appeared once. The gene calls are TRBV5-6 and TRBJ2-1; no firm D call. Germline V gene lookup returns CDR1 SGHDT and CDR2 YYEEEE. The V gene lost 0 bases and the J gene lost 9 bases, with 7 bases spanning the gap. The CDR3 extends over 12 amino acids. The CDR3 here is CASSLVSVEQFF. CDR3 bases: TGTGCCAGCAGCTTGGTTAGTGTTGAGCAGTTCTTC.

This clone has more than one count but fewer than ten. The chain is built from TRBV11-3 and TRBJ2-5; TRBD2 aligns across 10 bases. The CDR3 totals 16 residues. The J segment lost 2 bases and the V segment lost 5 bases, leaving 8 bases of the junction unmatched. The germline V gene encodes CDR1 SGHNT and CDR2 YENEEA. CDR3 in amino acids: CASSDPGSGGQETQYF. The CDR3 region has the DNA TGTGCCAGCAGCGACCCGGGTAGCGGGGGGCAAGAGACCCAGTACTTC.

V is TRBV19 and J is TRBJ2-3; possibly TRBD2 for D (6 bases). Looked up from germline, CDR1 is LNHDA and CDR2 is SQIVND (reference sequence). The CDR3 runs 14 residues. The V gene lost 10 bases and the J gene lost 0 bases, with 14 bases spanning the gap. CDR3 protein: CATRRESSTDTQYF. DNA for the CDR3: TGTGCCACAAGGCGGGAATCTAGCACAGATACGCAGTATTTT.

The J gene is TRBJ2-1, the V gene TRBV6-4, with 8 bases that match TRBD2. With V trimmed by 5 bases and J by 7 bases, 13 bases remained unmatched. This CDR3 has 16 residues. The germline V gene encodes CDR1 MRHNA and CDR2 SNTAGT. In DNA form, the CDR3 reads TGTGCCAGCAGTCCCCAATCGGGAGGGTCGGGGAATGAGCAGTTCTTC. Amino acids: CASSPQSGGSGNEQFF.

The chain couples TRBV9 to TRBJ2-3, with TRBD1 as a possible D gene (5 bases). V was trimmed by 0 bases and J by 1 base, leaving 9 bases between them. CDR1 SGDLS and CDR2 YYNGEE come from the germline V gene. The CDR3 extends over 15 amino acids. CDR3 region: CASSVAFRGTDTQYF. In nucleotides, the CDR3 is TGTGCCAGCAGCGTAGCATTCAGGGGCACAGATACGCAGTATTTT.

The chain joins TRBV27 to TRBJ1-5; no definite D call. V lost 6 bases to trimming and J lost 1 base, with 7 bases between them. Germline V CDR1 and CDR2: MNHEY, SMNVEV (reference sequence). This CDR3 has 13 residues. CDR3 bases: TGTGCCAGCAGACAGACAAGCAATCAGCCCCAGCATTTT. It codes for CASRQTSNQPQHF.

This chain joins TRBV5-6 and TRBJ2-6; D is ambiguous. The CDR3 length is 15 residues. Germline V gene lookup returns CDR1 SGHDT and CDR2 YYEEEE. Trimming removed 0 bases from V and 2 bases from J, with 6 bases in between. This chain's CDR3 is CASSLGDTGANVLTF. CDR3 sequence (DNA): TGTGCCAGCAGCTTGGGGGATACTGGGGCCAACGTCCTGACTTTC. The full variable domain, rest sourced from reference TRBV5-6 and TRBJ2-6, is DAGVTQSPTHLIKTRGQQVTLRCSPKSGHDTVSWYQQALGQGPQFIFQYYEEEERQRGNFPDRFSGHQFPNYSSELNVNALLLGDSALYLCASSLGDTGANVLTFGAGSRLTVL.

As DNA, the CDR3 is TGTGCCAGCAGCCAAGACGGGAACAATGAGCAGTTCTTC. Its translation: CASSQDGNNEQFF. The chain has TRBV4-2 and TRBJ2-1; tentatively, D is TRBD2 (5 bases). CDR3 length equals 13 residues. Germline V gives CDR1 LGHNA, CDR2 YNFKEQ. The germline V and J ends were trimmed by 0 bases and 5 bases, with 5 bases remaining between them.

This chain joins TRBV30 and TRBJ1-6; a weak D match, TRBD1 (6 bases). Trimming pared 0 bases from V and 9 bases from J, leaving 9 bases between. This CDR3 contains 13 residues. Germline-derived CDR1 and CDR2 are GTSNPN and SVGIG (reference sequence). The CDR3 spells CAWSVQGGSPLHF. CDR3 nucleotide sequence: TGTGCCTGGAGTGTACAGGGAGGTTCACCCCTCCACTTT.

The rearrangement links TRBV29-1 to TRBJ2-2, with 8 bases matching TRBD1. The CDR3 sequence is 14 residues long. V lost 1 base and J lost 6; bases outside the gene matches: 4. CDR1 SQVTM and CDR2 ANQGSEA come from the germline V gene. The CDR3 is CSVEGQGAPGELFF. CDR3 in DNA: TGCAGCGTTGAAGGGCAGGGGGCGCCCGGGGAGCTGTTTTTT.

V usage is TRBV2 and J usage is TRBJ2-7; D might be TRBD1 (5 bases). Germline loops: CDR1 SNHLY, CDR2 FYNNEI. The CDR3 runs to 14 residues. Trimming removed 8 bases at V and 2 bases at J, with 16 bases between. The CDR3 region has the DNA TGTGCCAGCGCAAAACAGGCATCGGCCTACGAGCAGTACTTC. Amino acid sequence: CASAKQASAYEQYF.

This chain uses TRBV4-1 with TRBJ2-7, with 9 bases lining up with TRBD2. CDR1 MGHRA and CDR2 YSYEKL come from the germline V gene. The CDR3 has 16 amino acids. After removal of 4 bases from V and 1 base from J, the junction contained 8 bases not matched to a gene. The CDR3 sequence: CASSPWGAGGSYEQYF. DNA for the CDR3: TGCGCCAGCAGCCCCTGGGGAGCGGGAGGTTCCTACGAGCAGTACTTC.

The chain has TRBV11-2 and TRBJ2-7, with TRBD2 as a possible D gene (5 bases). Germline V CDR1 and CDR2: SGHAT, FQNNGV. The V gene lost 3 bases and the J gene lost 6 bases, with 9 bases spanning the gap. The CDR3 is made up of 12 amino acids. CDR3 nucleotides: TGTGCCAGCAGCTTCGGGGAGTCCGAGCAGTACTTC. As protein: CASSFGESEQYF.

This chain's CDR3 is CATSRDGNEKLFF. CDR3 coding DNA: TGTGCCACCAGCAGAGACGGGAATGAAAAACTGTTTTTT. The chain has TRBV15 and TRBJ1-4; D not certain. This CDR3 has 13 amino acids. The V end lost 0 bases, the J end lost 5 bases, and 4 bases lay between the germline ends. CDR1 LNHNV and CDR2 YYDKDF come from the germline V gene (reference sequence).

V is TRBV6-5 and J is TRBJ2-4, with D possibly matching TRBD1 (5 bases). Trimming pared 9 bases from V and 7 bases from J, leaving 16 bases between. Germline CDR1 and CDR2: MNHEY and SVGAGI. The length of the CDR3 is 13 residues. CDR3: CASSSGQENIQYF. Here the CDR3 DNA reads TGTGCCAGTTCATCCGGACAAGAGAACATTCAGTACTTC.

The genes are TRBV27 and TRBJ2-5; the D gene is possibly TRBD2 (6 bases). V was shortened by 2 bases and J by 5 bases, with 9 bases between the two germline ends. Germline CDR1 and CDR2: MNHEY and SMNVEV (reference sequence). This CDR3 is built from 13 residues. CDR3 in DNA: TGTGCCAGCAGTTTAGGGACTGGGGAGACCCAGTACTTC. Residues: CASSLGTGETQYF.